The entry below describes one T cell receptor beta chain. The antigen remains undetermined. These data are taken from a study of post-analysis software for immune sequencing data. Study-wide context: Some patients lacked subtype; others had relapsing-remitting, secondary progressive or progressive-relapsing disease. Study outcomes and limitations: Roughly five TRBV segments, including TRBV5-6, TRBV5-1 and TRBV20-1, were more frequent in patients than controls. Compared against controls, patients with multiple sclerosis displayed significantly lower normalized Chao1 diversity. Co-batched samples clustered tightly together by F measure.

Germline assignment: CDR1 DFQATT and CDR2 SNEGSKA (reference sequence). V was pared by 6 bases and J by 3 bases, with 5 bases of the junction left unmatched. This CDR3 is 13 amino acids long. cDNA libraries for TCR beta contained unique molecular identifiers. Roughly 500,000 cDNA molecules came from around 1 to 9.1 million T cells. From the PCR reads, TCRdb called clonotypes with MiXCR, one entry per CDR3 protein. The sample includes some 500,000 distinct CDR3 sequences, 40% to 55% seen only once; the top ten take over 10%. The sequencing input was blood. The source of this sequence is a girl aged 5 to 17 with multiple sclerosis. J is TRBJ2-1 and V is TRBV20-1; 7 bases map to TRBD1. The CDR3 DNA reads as TGCAGTGCGGGACAGAGAAACTACAATGAGCAGTTCTTC. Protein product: CSAGQRNYNEQFF.